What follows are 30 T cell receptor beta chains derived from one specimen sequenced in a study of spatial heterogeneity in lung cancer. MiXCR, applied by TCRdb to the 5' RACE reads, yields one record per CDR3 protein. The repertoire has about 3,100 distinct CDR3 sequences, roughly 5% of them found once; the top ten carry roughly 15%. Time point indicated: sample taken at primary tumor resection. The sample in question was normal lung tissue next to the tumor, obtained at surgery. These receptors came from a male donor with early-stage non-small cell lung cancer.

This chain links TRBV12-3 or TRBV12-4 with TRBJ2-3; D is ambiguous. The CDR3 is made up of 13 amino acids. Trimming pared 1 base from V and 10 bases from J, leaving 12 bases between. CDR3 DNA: TGTGCCAGCAGTTTAGGTCGGTCGTCCGCGCAGTATTTT. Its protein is CASSLGRSSAQYF.

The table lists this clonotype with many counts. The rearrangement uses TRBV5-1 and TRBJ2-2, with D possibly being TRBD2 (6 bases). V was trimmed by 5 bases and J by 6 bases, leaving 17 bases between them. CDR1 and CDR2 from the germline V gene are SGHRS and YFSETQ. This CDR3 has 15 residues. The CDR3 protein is CASRSLRDSAGELFF. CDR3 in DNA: TGCGCCAGCAGATCATTGCGGGATAGCGCCGGGGAGCTGTTTTTT.

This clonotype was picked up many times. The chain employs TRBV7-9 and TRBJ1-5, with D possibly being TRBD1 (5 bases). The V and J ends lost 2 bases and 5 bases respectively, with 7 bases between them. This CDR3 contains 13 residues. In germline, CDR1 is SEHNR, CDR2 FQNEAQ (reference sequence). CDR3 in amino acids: CASSLRGDQPQHF. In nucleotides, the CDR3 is TGTGCCAGCAGCTTACGGGGGGATCAGCCCCAGCATTTT. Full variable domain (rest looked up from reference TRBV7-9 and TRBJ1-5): DTGVSQNPRHKITKRGQNVTFRCDPISEHNRLYWYRQTLGQGPEFLTYFQNEAQLEKSRLLSDRFSAERPKGSFSTLEIQRTEQGDSAMYLCASSLRGDQPQHFGDGTRLSIL.

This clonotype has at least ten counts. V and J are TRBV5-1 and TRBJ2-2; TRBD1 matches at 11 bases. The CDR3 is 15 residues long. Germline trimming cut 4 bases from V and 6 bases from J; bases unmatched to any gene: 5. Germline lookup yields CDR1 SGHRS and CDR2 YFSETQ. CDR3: CASSSGQGAAGELFF. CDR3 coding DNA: TGCGCCAGCAGCAGTGGACAGGGGGCGGCCGGGGAGCTGTTTTTT. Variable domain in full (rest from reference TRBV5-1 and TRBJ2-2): KAGVTQTPRYLIKTRGQQVTLSCSPISGHRSVSWYQQTPGQGLQFLFEYFSETQRNKGNFPGRFSGRQFSNSRSEMNVSTLELGDSALYLCASSSGQGAAGELFFGEGSRLTVL.

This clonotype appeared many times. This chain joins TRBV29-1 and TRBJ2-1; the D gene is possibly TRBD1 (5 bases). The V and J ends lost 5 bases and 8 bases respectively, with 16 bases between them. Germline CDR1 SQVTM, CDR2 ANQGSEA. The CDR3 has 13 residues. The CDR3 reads CSVTVRGPDEQFF. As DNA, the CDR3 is TGCAGCGTTACCGTAAGGGGCCCCGATGAGCAGTTCTTC.

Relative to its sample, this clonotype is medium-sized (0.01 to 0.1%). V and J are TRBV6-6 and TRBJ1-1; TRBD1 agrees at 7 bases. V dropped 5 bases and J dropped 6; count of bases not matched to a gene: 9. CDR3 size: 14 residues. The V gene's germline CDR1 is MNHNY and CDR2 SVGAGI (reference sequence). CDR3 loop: CASSPSGGTSEAFF. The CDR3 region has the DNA TGTGCCAGCAGTCCCTCAGGGGGGACGTCTGAAGCTTTCTTT.

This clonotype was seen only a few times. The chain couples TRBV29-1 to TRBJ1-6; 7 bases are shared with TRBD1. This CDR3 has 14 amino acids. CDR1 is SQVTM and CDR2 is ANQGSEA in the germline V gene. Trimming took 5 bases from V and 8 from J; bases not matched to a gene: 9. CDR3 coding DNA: TGCAGCGTTAGTACCGGGACAGACTATTCACCCCTCCACTTT. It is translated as CSVSTGTDYSPLHF.

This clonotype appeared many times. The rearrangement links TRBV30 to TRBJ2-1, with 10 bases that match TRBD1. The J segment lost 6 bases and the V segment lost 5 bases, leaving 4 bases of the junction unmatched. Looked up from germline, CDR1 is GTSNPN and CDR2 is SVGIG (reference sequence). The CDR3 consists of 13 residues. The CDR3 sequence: CAWGRTGGNEQFF. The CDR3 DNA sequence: TGTGCCTGGGGCAGGACAGGGGGCAATGAGCAGTTCTTC. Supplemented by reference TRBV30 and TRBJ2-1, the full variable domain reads SQTIHQWPATLVQPVGSPLSLECTVEGTSNPNLYWYRQAAGRGLQLLFYSVGIGQISSEVPQNLSASRPQDRQFILSSKKLLLSDSGFYLCAWGRTGGNEQFFGPGTRLTVL.

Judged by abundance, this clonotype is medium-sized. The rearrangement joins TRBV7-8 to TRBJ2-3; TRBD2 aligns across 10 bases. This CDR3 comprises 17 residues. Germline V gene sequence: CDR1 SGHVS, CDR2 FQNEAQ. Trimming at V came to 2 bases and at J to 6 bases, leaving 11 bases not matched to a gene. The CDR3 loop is CASSLLAGVNNGDTQYF. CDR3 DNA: TGTGCCAGCAGCTTACTAGCGGGAGTAAACAATGGCGATACGCAGTATTTT.

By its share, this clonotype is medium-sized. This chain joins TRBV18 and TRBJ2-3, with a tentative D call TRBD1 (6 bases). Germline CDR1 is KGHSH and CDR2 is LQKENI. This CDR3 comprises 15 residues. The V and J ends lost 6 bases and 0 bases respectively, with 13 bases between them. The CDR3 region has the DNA TGTGCCAGCTCGCCAACAGGGTTCAGCACAGATACGCAGTATTTT. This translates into CASSPTGFSTDTQYF.

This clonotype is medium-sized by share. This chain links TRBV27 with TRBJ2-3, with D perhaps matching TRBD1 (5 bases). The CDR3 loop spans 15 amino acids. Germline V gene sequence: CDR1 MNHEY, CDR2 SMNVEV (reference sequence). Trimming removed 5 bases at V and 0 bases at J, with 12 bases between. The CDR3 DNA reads TGTGCCAGCAGTGCGACAGTCTCTAGCACAGATACGCAGTATTTT. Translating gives CASSATVSSTDTQYF.

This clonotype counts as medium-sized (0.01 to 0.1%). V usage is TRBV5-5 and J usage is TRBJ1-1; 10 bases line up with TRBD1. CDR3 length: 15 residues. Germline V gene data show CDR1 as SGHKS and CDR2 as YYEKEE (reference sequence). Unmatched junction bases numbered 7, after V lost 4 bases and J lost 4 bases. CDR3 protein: CASSPGDRGGTEAFF. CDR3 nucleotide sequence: TGTGCCAGCAGCCCGGGGGACAGGGGAGGCACTGAAGCTTTCTTT.

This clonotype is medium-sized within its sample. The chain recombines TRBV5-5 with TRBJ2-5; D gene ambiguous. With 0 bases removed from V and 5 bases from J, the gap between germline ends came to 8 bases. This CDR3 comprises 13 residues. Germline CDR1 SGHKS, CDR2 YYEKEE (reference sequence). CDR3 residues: CASSLVRSETQYF. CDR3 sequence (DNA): TGTGCCAGCAGCTTGGTGCGTTCGGAGACCCAGTACTTC.

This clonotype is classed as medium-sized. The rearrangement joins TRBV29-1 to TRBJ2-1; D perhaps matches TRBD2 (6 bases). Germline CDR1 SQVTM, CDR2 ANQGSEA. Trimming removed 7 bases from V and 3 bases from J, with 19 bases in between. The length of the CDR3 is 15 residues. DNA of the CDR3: TGCAGCGCCCCTGTGGGGACTTCCTTCTACAATGAGCAGTTCTTC. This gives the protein CSAPVGTSFYNEQFF.

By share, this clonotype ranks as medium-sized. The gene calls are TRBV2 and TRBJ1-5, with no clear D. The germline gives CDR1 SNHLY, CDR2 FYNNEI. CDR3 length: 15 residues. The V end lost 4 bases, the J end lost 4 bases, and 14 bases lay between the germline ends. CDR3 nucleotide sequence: TGTGCCAGCAGTGCAGACTCTACCGGTAATCAGCCCCAGCATTTT. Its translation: CASSADSTGNQPQHF.

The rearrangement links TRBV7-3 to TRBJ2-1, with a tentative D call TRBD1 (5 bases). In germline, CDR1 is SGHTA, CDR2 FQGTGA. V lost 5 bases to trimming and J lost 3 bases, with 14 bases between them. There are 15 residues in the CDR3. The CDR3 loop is CASSPGSQGYNEQFF. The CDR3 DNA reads TGTGCCAGCAGCCCCGGTAGTCAGGGCTACAATGAGCAGTTCTTC.

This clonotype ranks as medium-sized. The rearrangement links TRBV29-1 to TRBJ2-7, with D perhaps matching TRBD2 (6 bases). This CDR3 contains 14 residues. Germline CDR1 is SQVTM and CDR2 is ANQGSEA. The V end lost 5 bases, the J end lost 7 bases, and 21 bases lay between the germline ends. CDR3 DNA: TGCAGCGTTCGGATAGCGGACCCTACGACGGAGCAGTACTTC. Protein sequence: CSVRIADPTTEQYF.

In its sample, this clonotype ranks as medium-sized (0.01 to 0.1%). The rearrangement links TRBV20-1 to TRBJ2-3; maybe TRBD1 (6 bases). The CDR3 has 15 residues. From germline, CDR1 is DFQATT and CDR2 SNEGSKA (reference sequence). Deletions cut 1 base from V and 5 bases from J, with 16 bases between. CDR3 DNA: TGCAGTGCTAGAGGACAGGTGGGGTACGGAGATACGCAGTATTTT. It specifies CSARGQVGYGDTQYF.

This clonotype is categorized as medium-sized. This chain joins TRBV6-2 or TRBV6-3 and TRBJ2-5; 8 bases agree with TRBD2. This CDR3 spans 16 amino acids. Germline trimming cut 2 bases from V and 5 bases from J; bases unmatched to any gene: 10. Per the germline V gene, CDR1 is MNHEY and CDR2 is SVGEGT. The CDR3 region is CASSYPSGGTEETQYF. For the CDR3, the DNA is TGTGCCAGCAGTTACCCCAGCGGGGGTACCGAGGAGACCCAGTACTTC.

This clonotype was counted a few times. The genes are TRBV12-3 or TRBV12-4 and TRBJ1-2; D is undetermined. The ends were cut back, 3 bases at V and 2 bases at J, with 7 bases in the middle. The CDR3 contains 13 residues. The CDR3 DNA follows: TGTGCCAGCAGTTTTCGGGGAAACTATGGCTACACCTTC. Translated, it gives CASSFRGNYGYTF.

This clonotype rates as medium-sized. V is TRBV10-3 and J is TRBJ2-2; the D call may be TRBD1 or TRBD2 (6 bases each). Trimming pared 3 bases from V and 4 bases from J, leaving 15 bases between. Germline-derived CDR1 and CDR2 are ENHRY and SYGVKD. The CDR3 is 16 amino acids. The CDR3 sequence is CAISERGRDSTGELFF. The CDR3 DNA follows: TGTGCCATCAGTGAACGGGGGCGGGATAGCACCGGGGAGCTGTTTTTT.

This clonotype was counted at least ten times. CDR3 amino acids: CASSNSPSGRSGELFF. CDR3 in DNA: TGTGCCAGCAGCAATAGTCCTAGCGGGAGGTCCGGGGAGCTGTTTTTT. V usage is TRBV7-2 and J usage is TRBJ2-2; TRBD2 matches 11 bases. This CDR3 region has 16 residues. The germline V gene encodes CDR1 SGHTA and CDR2 FQGNSA. The junction had 8 bases not matched to a gene; V was cut back by 5 bases and J by 6 bases.

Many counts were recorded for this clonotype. CDR3 nucleotides: TGCAGTGCTAGCGGCAGCGGGGCTAGCACAGATACGCAGTATTTT. Encoded protein: CSASGSGASTDTQYF. This chain connects TRBV20-1 to TRBJ2-3; 7 nucleotides line up with TRBD2. The germline CDR1 and CDR2 sequences are DFQATT and SNEGSKA (reference sequence). CDR3 length: 15 residues. Trimming took 3 bases from V and 0 from J; bases not matched to a gene: 6.

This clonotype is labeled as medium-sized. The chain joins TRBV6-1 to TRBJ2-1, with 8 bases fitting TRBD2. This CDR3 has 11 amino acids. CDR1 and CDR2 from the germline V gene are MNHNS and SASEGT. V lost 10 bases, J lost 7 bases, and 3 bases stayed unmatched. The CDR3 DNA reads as TGTGCCACCCCTAGCGGGAATGAGCAGTTCTTC. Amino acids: CATPSGNEQFF.

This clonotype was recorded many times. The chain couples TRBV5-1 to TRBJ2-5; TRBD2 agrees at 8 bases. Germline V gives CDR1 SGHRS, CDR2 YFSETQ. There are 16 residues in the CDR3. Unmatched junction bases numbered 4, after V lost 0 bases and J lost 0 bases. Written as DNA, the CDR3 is TGCGCCAGCAGCTTGGGGGCTAGCGGGCACCAAGAGACCCAGTACTTC. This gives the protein CASSLGASGHQETQYF.

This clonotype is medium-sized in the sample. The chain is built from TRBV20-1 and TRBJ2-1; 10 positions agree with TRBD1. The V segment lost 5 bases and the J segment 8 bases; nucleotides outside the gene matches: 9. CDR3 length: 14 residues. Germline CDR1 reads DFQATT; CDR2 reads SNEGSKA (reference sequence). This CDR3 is CSAPWTGGFHEQFF. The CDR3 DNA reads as TGCAGTGCTCCCTGGACAGGGGGATTTCATGAGCAGTTCTTC.

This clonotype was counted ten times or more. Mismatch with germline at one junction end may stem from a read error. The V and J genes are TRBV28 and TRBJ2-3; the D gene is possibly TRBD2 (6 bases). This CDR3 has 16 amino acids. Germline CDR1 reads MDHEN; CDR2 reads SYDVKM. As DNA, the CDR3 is TGTGTCAGCAGCGAAGGCAGGCGGGGAGTGACAGATACGCAGTATTTT. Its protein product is CVSSEGRRGVTDTQYF.

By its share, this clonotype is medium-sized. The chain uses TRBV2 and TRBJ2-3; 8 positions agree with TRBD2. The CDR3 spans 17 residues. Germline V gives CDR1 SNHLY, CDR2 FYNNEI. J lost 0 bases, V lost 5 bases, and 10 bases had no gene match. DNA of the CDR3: TGTGCCAGCAGTAGAAGATCTGGACTAGCCAGCACAGATACGCAGTATTTT. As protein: CASSRRSGLASTDTQYF.

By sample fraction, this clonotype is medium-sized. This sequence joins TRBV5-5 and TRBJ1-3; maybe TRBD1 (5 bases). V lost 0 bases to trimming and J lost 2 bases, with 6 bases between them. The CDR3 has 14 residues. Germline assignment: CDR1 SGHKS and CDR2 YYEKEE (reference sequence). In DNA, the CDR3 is TGTGCCAGCAGCTTGGGACAGCCTGGAAACACCATATATTTT. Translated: CASSLGQPGNTIYF.

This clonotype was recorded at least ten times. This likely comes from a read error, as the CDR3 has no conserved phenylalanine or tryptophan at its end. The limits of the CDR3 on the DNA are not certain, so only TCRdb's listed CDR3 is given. CDR3 sequence reads: CASGMDSNL. The V gene is TRBV2, the J gene TRBJ2-7. Including both end residues, the CDR3 is 9 amino acids long. CDR1 SNHLY and CDR2 FYNNEI come from the germline V gene.